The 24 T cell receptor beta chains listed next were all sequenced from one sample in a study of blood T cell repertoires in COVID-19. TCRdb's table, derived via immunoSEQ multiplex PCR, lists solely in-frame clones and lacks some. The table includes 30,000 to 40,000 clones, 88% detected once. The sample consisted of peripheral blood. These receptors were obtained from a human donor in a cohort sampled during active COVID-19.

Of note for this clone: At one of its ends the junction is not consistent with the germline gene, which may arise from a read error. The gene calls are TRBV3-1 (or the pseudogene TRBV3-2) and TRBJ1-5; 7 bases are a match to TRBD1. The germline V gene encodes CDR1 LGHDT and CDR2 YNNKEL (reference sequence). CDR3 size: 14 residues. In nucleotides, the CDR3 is TGTGCCAGCAGCCAATGTAGACACATGGACAGGCGGTATTTT. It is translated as CASSQCRHMDRRYF.

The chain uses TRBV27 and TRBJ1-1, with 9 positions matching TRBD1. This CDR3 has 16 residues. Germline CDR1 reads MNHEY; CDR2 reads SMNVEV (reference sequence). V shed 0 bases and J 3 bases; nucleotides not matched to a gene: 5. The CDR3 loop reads CASSLSPQGAYTEAFF. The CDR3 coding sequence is TGTGCCAGCAGTTTATCCCCACAGGGGGCATACACTGAAGCTTTCTTT.

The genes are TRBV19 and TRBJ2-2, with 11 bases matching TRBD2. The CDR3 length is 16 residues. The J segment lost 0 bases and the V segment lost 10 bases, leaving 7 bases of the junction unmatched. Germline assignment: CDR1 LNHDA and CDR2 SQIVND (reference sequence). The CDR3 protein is CATTRLAGTNTGELFF. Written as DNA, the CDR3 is TGTGCCACTACCCGACTAGCGGGAACGAACACCGGGGAGCTGTTTTTT.

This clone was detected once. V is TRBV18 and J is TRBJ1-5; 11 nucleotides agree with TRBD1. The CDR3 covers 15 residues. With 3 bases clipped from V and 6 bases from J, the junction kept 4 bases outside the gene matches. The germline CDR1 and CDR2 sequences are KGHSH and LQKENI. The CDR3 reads CASSPGTGGSQPQHF. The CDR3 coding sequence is TGTGCCAGCTCACCTGGGACAGGGGGGAGTCAGCCCCAGCATTTT.

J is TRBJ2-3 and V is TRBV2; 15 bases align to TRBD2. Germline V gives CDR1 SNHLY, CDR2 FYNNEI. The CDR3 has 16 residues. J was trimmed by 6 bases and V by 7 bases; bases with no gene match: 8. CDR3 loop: CASTRTSGGARDTQYF. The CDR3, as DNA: TGTGCCAGCACCCGGACTAGCGGGGGGGCCCGTGATACGCAGTATTTT.

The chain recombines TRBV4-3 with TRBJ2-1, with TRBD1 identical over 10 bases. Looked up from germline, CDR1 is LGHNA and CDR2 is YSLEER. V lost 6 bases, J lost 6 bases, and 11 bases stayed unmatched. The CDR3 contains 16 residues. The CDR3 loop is CASRRGTGEWSNEQFF. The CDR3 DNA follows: TGCGCCAGCAGAAGAGGGACAGGGGAGTGGAGCAATGAGCAGTTCTTC.

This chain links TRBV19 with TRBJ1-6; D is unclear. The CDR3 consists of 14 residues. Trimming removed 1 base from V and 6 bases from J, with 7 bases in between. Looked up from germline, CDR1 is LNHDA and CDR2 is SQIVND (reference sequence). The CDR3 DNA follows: TGTGCCAGTAGTATAGTGGCCCTTAATTCACCCCTCCACTTT. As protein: CASSIVALNSPLHF.

The CDR3 nucleotides are TGCGCCAGCAGCTTAATCCCCCCCGCACAAAGCTCTGGAAACACCATATATTTT. Translating gives CASSLIPPAQSSGNTIYF. This chain uses TRBV5-1 with TRBJ1-3; D remains unclear. V was shortened by 2 bases and J by 0 bases, with 18 bases between the two germline ends. The germline V gene encodes CDR1 SGHRS and CDR2 YFSETQ. This CDR3 has 18 amino acids. Supplemented by reference TRBV5-1 and TRBJ1-3, the full variable domain reads KAGVTQTPRYLIKTRGQQVTLSCSPISGHRSVSWYQQTPGQGLQFLFEYFSETQRNKGNFPGRFSGRQFSNSRSEMNVSTLELGDSALYLCASSLIPPAQSSGNTIYFGEGSWLTVV.

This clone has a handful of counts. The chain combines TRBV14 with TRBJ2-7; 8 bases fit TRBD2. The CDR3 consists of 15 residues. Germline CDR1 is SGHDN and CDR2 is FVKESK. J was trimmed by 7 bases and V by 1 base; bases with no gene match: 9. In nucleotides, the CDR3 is TGTGCCAGCAGCCAAGTCTCCGGGGGGGCGGGTGAGCAGTACTTC. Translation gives CASSQVSGGAGEQYF.

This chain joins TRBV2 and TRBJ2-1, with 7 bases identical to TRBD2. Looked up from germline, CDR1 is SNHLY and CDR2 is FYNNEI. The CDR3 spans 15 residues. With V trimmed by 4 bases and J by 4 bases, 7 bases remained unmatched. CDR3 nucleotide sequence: TGTGCCAGCAGTGCCCAGCGGGGAAGGTACAATGAGCAGTTCTTC. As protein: CASSAQRGRYNEQFF. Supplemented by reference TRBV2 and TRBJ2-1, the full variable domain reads EPEVTQTPSHQVTQMGQEVILRCVPISNHLYFYWYRQILGQKVEFLVSFYNNEISEKSEIFDDQFSVERPDGSNFTLKIRSTKLEDSAMYFCASSAQRGRYNEQFFGPGTRLTVL.

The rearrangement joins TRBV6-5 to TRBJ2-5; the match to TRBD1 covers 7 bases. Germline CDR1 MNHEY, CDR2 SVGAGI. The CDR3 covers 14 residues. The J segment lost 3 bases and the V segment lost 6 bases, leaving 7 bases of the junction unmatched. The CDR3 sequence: CASRRQGRKETQYF. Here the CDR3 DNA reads TGTGCCAGCAGACGACAGGGTAGGAAAGAGACCCAGTACTTC.

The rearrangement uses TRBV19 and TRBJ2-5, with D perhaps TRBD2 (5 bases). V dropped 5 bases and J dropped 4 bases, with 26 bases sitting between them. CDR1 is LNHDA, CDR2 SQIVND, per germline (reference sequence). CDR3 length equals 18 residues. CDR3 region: CASSPAARTLFPGETQYF. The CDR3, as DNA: TGTGCCAGTAGTCCTGCGGCCCGGACTCTTTTCCCAGGAGAGACCCAGTACTTC.

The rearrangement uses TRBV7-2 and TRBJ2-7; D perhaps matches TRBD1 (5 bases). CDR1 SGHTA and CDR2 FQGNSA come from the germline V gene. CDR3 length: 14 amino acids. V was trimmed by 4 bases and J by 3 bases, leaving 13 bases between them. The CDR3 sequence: CASSSADQGYEQYF. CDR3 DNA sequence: TGTGCCAGCAGCTCCGCAGACCAGGGCTACGAGCAGTACTTC.

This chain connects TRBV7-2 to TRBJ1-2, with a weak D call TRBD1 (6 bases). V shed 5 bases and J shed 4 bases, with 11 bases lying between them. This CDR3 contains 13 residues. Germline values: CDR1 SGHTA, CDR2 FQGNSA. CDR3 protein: CASSTDRFYGYTF. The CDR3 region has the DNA TGTGCCAGCAGCACGGACAGATTCTATGGCTACACCTTC.

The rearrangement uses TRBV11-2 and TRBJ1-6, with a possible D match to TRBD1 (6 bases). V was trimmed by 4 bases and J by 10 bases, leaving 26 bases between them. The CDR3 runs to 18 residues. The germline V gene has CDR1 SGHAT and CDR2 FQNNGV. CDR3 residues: CASSSGTPQGRMGSPLHF. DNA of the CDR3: TGTGCCAGCAGCTCCGGGACCCCACAGGGACGGATGGGCTCACCCCTCCACTTT.

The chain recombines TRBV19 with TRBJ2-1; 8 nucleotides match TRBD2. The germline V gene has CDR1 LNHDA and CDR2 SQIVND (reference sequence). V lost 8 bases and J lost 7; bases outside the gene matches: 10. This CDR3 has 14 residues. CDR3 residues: CASRREGSGNEQFF. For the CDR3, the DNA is TGTGCCAGTCGACGGGAGGGCTCGGGAAATGAGCAGTTCTTC. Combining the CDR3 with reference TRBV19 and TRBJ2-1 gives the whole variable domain DGGITQSPKYLFRKEGQNVTLSCEQNLNHDAMYWYRQDPGQGLRLIYYSQIVNDFQKGDIAEGYSVSREKKESFPLTVTSAQKNPTAFYLCASRREGSGNEQFFGPGTRLTVL.

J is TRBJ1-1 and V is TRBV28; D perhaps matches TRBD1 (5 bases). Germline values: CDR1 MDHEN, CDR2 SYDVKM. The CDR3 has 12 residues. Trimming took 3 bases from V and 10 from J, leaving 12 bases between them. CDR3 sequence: CASSFSRVGAFF. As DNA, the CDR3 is TGTGCCAGCAGTTTCAGCAGGGTTGGAGCTTTCTTT.

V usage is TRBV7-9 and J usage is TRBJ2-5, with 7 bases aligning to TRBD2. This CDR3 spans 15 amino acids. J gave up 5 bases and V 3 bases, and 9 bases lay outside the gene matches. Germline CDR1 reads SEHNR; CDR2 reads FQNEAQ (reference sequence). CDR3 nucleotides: TGTGCCAGCAGCTTGCGGGGGATAGGGACGGAGACCCAGTACTTC. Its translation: CASSLRGIGTETQYF.

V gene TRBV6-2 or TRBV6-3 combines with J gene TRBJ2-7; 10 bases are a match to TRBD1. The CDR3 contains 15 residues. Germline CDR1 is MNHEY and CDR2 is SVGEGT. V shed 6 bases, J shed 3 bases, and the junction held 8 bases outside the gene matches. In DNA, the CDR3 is TGTGCCAGCAGCCCCTTTCGGACAGGGGGCTACGAGCAGTACTTC. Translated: CASSPFRTGGYEQYF.

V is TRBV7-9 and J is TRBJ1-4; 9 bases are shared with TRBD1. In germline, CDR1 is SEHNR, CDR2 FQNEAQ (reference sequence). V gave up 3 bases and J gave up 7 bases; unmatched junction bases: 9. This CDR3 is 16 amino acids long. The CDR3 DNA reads TGTGCCAGCAGCTTCGGGACAGGGCGGTTTAGTGAAAAACTGTTTTTT. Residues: CASSFGTGRFSEKLFF.

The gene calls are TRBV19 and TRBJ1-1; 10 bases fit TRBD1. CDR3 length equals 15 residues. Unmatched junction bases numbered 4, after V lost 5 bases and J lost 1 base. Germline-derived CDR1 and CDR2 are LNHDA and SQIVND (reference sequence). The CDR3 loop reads CASSSGTGANTEAFF. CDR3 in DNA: TGTGCCAGTAGTTCCGGGACAGGGGCGAACACTGAAGCTTTCTTT.

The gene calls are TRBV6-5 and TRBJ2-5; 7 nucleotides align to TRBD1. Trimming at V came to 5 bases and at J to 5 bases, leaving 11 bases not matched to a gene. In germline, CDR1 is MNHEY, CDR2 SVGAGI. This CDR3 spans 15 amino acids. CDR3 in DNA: TGTGCCAGCAGTCACGACTTCCTAGGGGGCGAGACCCAGTACTTC. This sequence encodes CASSHDFLGGETQYF.

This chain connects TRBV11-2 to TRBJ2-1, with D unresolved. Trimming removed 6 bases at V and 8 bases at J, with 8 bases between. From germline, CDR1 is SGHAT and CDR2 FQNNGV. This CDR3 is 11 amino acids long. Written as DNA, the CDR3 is TGTGCCAGCAGACGAGTGGATGAGCAGTTCTTC. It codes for CASRRVDEQFF.

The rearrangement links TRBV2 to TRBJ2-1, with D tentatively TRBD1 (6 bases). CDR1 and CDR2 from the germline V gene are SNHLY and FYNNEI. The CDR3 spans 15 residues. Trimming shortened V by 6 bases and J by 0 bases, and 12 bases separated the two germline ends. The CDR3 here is CASRGGQSSYNEQFF. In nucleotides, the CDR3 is TGTGCCAGCAGAGGAGGACAGAGCTCCTACAATGAGCAGTTCTTC. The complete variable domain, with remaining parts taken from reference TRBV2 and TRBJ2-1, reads EPEVTQTPSHQVTQMGQEVILRCVPISNHLYFYWYRQILGQKVEFLVSFYNNEISEKSEIFDDQFSVERPDGSNFTLKIRSTKLEDSAMYFCASRGGQSSYNEQFFGPGTRLTVL.